A selection of T cell receptor beta chains follows, all from one sample in a study of shared T cell receptors in the human thymus. The assay was immunoSEQ multiplex PCR, and TCRdb's table has in-frame clones only and misses some. The sample shows hundreds of thousands of clones, approximately 83% of them seen only once. This sample also belongs to another study, concerning human thymus T cells.

The sequencing input was thymocytes. These receptors were taken from a girl under three years old with a congenital heart defect. Both conserved end residues are part of each CDR3. D genes are given only for firm matches. For some rows the clone size is stated as once, few or many, or as a class when expanded; others skip it.

d_call | j_call | clone_size | v_call | cdr3_aa | cdr3_nt
TRBD2 | TRBJ2-5 | . | TRBV4-3 | CASSQDHSGGRETQYF | TGCGCCAGCAGCCAAGATCACAGCGGGGGGCGGGAGACCCAGTACTTC
TRBD2 | TRBJ2-1 | . | TRBV14 | CASSQVRAGGPYEQFF | TGTGCCAGCAGCCAAGTGCGGGCGGGGGGGCCATATGAGCAGTTCTTC
TRBD2 | TRBJ2-5 | few | TRBV7-6 | CASSLALANEETQYF | TGTGCCAGCAGCTTAGCACTAGCGAACGAGGAGACCCAGTACTTC
. | TRBJ1-1 | once | TRBV5-6 | CASSLARGEMNTEAFF | TGTGCCAGCAGCTTGGCACGGGGGGAAATGAACACTGAAGCTTTCTTT
TRBD1 | TRBJ1-2 | . | TRBV5-6 | CASSQPGQGVHGNYGYTF | TGTGCCAGCAGCCAGCCGGGACAGGGGGTCCACGGAAACTATGGCTACACCTTC
TRBD1 | TRBJ1-2 | few | TRBV28 | CASSLTGGVNYGYTF | TGTGCCAGCAGTTTAACAGGGGGCGTAAACTATGGCTACACCTTC
TRBD1 | TRBJ1-3 | . | TRBV7-9 | CASSLRSDRASGNTIYF | TGTGCCAGCAGCCTTAGATCCGACAGGGCCTCTGGAAACACCATATATTTT
. | TRBJ2-3 | . | TRBV9 | CASSVGGRSTDTQYF | TGTGCCAGCAGCGTAGGGGGGCGGAGCACAGATACGCAGTATTTT
. | TRBJ2-2 | . | TRBV29-1 | CSVSQGGSGELFF | TGCAGCGTTTCCCAGGGGGGATCCGGGGAGCTGTTTTTT
. | TRBJ1-1 | . | TRBV12-5 | CASGLAGGFTEAFF | TGTGCTAGTGGTTTGGCGGGGGGATTCACTGAAGCTTTCTTT
. | TRBJ1-1 | few | TRBV7-8 | CASSAQRNTEAFF | TGTGCCAGCAGCGCCCAGCGGAACACTGAAGCTTTCTTT
. | TRBJ2-4 | . | TRBV6-1 | CATTHGEDKNIQYF | TGTGCCACCACTCATGGGGAGGATAAAAACATTCAGTACTTC
TRBD1 | TRBJ2-3 | few | TRBV5-4 | CASSLGTGPDTQYF | TGTGCCAGCAGCTTGGGGACAGGGCCAGATACGCAGTATTTT
TRBD1 | TRBJ2-7 | . | TRBV9 | CASSVARDRGNEQYF | TGTGCCAGCAGCGTAGCTCGGGACAGGGGGAACGAGCAGTACTTC
. | TRBJ1-1 | . | TRBV11-2 | CASSLNRVGSVNTEAFF | TGTGCCAGCAGCCTAAACAGGGTAGGGTCCGTGAACACTGAAGCTTTCTTT
TRBD1 | TRBJ1-2 | . | TRBV18 | CASLSDVSTGSGYTF | TGTGCCAGCTTGTCTGACGTTTCGACAGGGAGTGGCTACACCTTC
TRBD1 | TRBJ1-1 | . | TRBV4-1 | CASSQEFETPRDRTNEAFF | TGCGCCAGCAGCCAAGAATTTGAGACTCCAAGGGACAGAACTAATGAAGCTTTCTTT
. | TRBJ1-2 | . | TRBV6-1 | CASSERGGRFSNYGYTF | TGTGCCAGCAGTGAACGGGGGGGGCGGTTCTCGAACTATGGCTACACCTTC
. | TRBJ1-4 | few | TRBV6-1 | CASSEGGRTNEKLFF | TGTGCCAGCAGTGAAGGAGGGCGAACTAATGAAAAACTGTTTTTT
TRBD1 | TRBJ1-1 | . | TRBV5-1 | CASSSPGQANTEAFF | TGCGCCAGCAGCTCCCCGGGACAGGCGAACACTGAAGCTTTCTTT
TRBD2 | TRBJ2-1 | . | TRBV7-8 | CASSSGGGLPPGNNEQFF | TGTGCCAGCAGCTCCGGGGGGGGGTTGCCACCGGGAAACAATGAGCAGTTCTTC
. | TRBJ1-2 | few | TRBV9 | CASSVESGVGYGYTF | TGTGCCAGCAGCGTAGAATCCGGGGTGGGTTATGGCTACACCTTC
. | TRBJ1-2 | . | TRBV20-1 | CSANGNYGYTF | TGCAGTGCTAACGGGAACTATGGCTACACCTTC
. | TRBJ2-2 | . | TRBV19 | CASQRPTTGELFF | TGTGCCAGTCAGAGGCCCACCACCGGGGAGCTGTTTTTT
. | TRBJ2-1 | . | TRBV7-8 | CASSLGLNEQFF | TGTGCCAGCAGCTTAGGACTCAATGAGCAGTTCTTC
. | TRBJ2-2 | . | TRBV7-3 | CASSGGPTGELFF | TGTGCCAGCAGCGGAGGGCCCACCGGGGAGCTGTTTTTT
. | TRBJ1-1 | few | TRBV30 | CAWSVYRPLNPNTEAFF | TGTGCCTGGAGTGTATACAGACCATTGAACCCGAACACTGAAGCTTTCTTT
. | TRBJ2-5 | . | TRBV7-2 | CASSSRDTEETQYF | TGTGCCAGCAGCTCCCGAGACACTGAAGAGACCCAGTACTTC
TRBD1 | TRBJ1-2 | . | TRBV9 | CASSVGGGQGGIDYGYTF | TGTGCCAGCAGCGTAGGGGGAGGACAGGGCGGGATCGACTATGGCTACACCTTC
. | TRBJ1-5 | . | TRBV7-3 | CASSLIRRQASNQPQHF | TGTGCCAGCAGCTTAATCCGACGACAGGCCAGCAATCAGCCCCAGCATTTT
TRBD1 | TRBJ1-2 | . | TRBV7-9 | CASSLGQGRAYGYTF | TGTGCCAGCAGCTTAGGACAGGGGCGTGCGTATGGCTACACCTTC
TRBD1 | TRBJ1-1 | few | TRBV28 | CASSRRDRRPNTEAFF | TGTGCCAGCAGCCGCCGGGACAGGCGACCAAACACTGAAGCTTTCTTT
TRBD1 | TRBJ1-6 | . | TRBV2 | CASKVGQGVSLHF | TGTGCCAGCAAAGTGGGACAGGGGGTTTCCCTCCACTTT
TRBD1 | TRBJ1-2 | . | TRBV19 | CASSINRGYGYTF | TGTGCCAGTAGTATCAACAGGGGCTATGGCTACACCTTC
. | TRBJ2-7 | . | TRBV6-1 | CASSEDWSSYEQYF | TGTGCCAGCAGCGAAGACTGGAGCTCCTACGAGCAGTACTTC
TRBD1 | TRBJ1-4 | . | TRBV2 | CASRRDRGSTNEKLFF | TGTGCCAGCAGGAGGGACAGGGGATCAACTAATGAAAAACTGTTTTTT
. | TRBJ1-2 | . | TRBV7-9 | CASSPRSLGGLDYGYTF | TGTGCCAGCAGCCCGAGGAGTTTGGGAGGGTTGGACTATGGCTACACCTTC
. | TRBJ1-2 | . | TRBV30 | CAWNREGGGYTF | TGTGCCTGGAACCGGGAGGGAGGAGGCTACACCTTC
. | TRBJ1-6 | . | TRBV14 | CASSQVDRDSYNSPLHF | TGTGCCAGCAGCCAAGTGGACAGAGACTCCTATAATTCACCCCTCCACTTT
TRBD2 | TRBJ2-1 | . | TRBV5-1 | CASSLGTSGGSGNEQFF | TGCGCCAGCAGCTTGGGAACTAGCGGGGGGTCGGGGAATGAGCAGTTCTTC
. | TRBJ1-6 | . | TRBV1 | CTSTFSRIPSPISPLHF | TGCACCAGCACGTTTTCCAGGATACCGTCTCCGATTTCACCCCTCCACTTT
. | TRBJ2-6 | . | TRBV4-3 | CASSQWDRRGTGGANVLTF | TGCGCCAGCAGCCAATGGGATAGGAGGGGTACTGGTGGGGCCAACGTCCTGACTTTC
. | TRBJ1-1 | . | TRBV6-4 | CASRQDKNTEAFF | TGTGCCAGCAGACAAGATAAGAACACTGAAGCTTTCTTT